This TCR beta chain was observed in a study of blood T cell repertoires in COVID-19. The assay was immunoSEQ multiplex PCR, and TCRdb's table has in-frame clones only and misses some. The repertoire holds some 160,000 clones, 80% seen once, with approximately 5% in the top ten. Germline V gene data show CDR1 as SGHNT and CDR2 as YYREEE (reference sequence). The J segment lost 8 bases and the V segment lost 0 bases, leaving 7 bases of the junction unmatched. The CDR3 has 15 residues. The source material was peripheral blood. This chain links TRBV5-4 with TRBJ1-2; 10 nucleotides agree with TRBD1. This clonotype was obtained from a woman aged 50 to 65 with acute or convalescent COVID-19. The CDR3 protein is CASSLGPPGQGGYTF. CDR3 DNA: TGTGCCAGCAGCTTGGGACCCCCGGGACAGGGGGGCTACACCTTC.